These 29 T cell receptor beta chains were all obtained from the same sample, sequenced in a study of T-cell memory formation after mild COVID-19. TCRdb reprocessed the 5' RACE reads via MiXCR and lists one record per CDR3 protein. Of hundreds of thousands of distinct CDR3 sequences in the sample, 20% to 25% were seen once. The sample was PBMCs or a T cell subset sorted from them (not recorded which). Receptor source: a man aged 18 to 35 who had mild COVID-19 (a few samples of this study predate the infection). Cell type and time point are not known.

This clonotype was seen a few times. The V gene is TRBV4-1, the J gene TRBJ1-5; no definite D call. From germline, CDR1 is MGHRA and CDR2 YSYEKL. Trimming pared 0 bases from V and 6 bases from J, leaving 9 bases between. The CDR3 runs 14 residues. The CDR3 is CASSQDADSQPQHF. In DNA, the CDR3 is TGCGCCAGCAGCCAAGACGCGGACTCTCAGCCCCAGCATTTT.

The rearrangement uses TRBV10-3 and TRBJ2-7, with TRBD1 as a possible D gene (5 bases). This CDR3 has 14 residues. Trimming shortened V by 6 bases and J by 6 bases, and 18 bases separated the two germline ends. Germline V CDR1 and CDR2: ENHRY, SYGVKD. CDR3 DNA: TGTGCCATCAGGGCGGCTGTGGGGCGCGGCGAGCAGTACTTC. Protein product: CAIRAAVGRGEQYF.

This rearrangement joins TRBV2 to TRBJ1-5, with 9 bases fitting TRBD1. V shed 4 bases, J shed 2 bases, and the junction held 3 bases outside the gene matches. CDR1 is SNHLY, CDR2 FYNNEI, per germline. CDR3 length: 15 residues. CDR3 residues: CASSGRTGGNQPQHF. In DNA form, the CDR3 reads TGTGCCAGCAGTGGACGGACAGGGGGCAATCAGCCCCAGCATTTT. Using reference TRBV2 and TRBJ1-5 for the parts outside the CDR3, the full variable domain is EPEVTQTPSHQVTQMGQEVILRCVPISNHLYFYWYRQILGQKVEFLVSFYNNEISEKSEIFDDQFSVERPDGSNFTLKIRSTKLEDSAMYFCASSGRTGGNQPQHFGDGTRLSIL.

The chain links TRBV7-2 to TRBJ2-5, with TRBD1 identical over 10 bases. The V gene's germline CDR1 is SGHTA and CDR2 FQGNSA. CDR3 size: 15 residues. The V and J ends lost 0 bases and 4 bases, in that order; junction bases with no gene match: 2. The CDR3 loop reads CASSLAGTGVETQYF. The CDR3 DNA follows: TGTGCCAGCAGCTTAGCTGGGACAGGGGTAGAGACCCAGTACTTC.

This clonotype was found a few times. This chain uses TRBV5-6 with TRBJ2-4; possibly TRBD1 for D (5 bases). V lost 3 bases, J lost 8 bases, and 9 bases lay in between. The CDR3 contains 12 residues. Germline assignment: CDR1 SGHDT and CDR2 YYEEEE. CDR3 DNA: TGTGCCAGCAGCTACACAGGAGACATTCAGTACTTC. Protein sequence: CASSYTGDIQYF.

This clonotype came up a few times. This rearrangement joins TRBV28 to TRBJ2-7, with D uncertain. CDR3 length equals 12 residues. CDR1 and CDR2 (germline): MDHEN, SYDVKM. Between the trimmed V and J ends, which lost 6 bases and 3 bases, there was a span of 9 bases. The CDR3 nucleotides are TGTGCCAGCAGCACCCAGGACTACGAGCAGTACGTC. Translated: CASSTQDYEQYV.

V is TRBV5-1 and J is TRBJ1-1; 7 bases map to TRBD1. Germline CDR1 reads SGHRS; CDR2 reads YFSETQ. J was trimmed by 1 base and V by 4 bases; bases with no gene match: 4. The CDR3 extends over 14 amino acids. The DNA for the CDR3 is TGCGCCAGCAGCACGGGACAGCCGAACACTGAAGCTTTCTTT. Translated, it gives CASSTGQPNTEAFF.

This clonotype has just a few counts. The rearrangement joins TRBV6-6 to TRBJ1-5, with D hard to call. CDR1 MNHNY and CDR2 SVGAGI come from the germline V gene (reference sequence). The CDR3 loop spans 14 amino acids. V was cut by 0 bases and J by 0 bases, with 3 bases left in between. CDR3: CASSYSFSNQPQHF. Here the CDR3 DNA reads TGTGCCAGCAGTTACTCGTTTAGCAATCAGCCCCAGCATTTT.

This rearrangement joins TRBV7-2 to TRBJ1-4, with D possibly TRBD1 on 5 matching bases. The CDR3 has 13 residues. V was cut by 2 bases and J by 10 bases, with 11 bases left in between. Germline V gene data show CDR1 as SGHTA and CDR2 as FQGNSA. The CDR3 sequence is CASSLKPGVKLFF. For the CDR3, the DNA is TGTGCCAGCAGCTTAAAGCCGGGGGTAAAACTGTTTTTT.

Only a few counts were recorded for this clonotype. The chain is built from TRBV6-5 and TRBJ2-3, with unresolved D. The germline CDR1 and CDR2 sequences are MNHEY and SVGAGI. CDR3 length: 14 residues. Trimming took 2 bases from V and 6 from J, leaving 12 bases between them. The CDR3 here is CASSYRGGWDTQYF. Here the CDR3 DNA reads TGTGCCAGCAGTTACCGCGGCGGTTGGGATACGCAGTATTTT.

This clonotype was detected a few times. The V gene is TRBV4-1, the J gene TRBJ1-2; D is unresolved. CDR3 length: 13 residues. CDR1 is MGHRA and CDR2 is YSYEKL in the germline V gene. Trimming left V 4 bases short and J 6 bases short, with 12 bases between. The CDR3 bases are TGCGCCAGCAGCCCCGGACTCGAACATGGCTACACCTTC. It yields the protein CASSPGLEHGYTF.

The chain couples TRBV7-2 to TRBJ2-4; the D is unclear. This CDR3 has 12 amino acids. V lost 5 bases, J lost 6 bases, and 8 bases lay in between. Germline V lookup: CDR1 SGHTA, CDR2 FQGNSA. The CDR3 nucleotides read TGTGCCAGCAGCCCTCATCGAAACATTCAGTACTTC. It encodes CASSPHRNIQYF.

This clonotype was counted between two and nine times. The J gene is TRBJ1-5, the V gene TRBV12-3 or TRBV12-4; D not resolved. The V end lost 3 bases, the J end lost 0 bases, and 9 bases lay between the germline ends. This CDR3 has 15 residues. The CDR3 nucleotides are TGTGCCAGCAGTTTCGGCAGACATAGCAATCAGCCCCAGCATTTT. It encodes CASSFGRHSNQPQHF.

This clonotype was recorded many times. V is TRBV20-1 and J is TRBJ2-2, with 7 bases that match TRBD2. After removal of 6 bases from V and 3 bases from J, the junction contained 10 bases not matched to a gene. The CDR3 extends over 15 amino acids. Germline CDR1 is DFQATT and CDR2 is SNEGSKA (reference sequence). The CDR3 region has the DNA TGCAGTGCCAGGCGAGAGCGGGGTTACACCGGGGAGCTGTTTTTT. Translation gives CSARRERGYTGELFF.

The chain joins TRBV10-3 to TRBJ2-7; TRBD2 agrees at 8 bases. The CDR3 extends over 11 amino acids. V lost 3 bases, J lost 12 bases, and 4 bases stayed unmatched. In germline, CDR1 is ENHRY, CDR2 SYGVKD. In DNA, the CDR3 is TGTGCCATCAGTGATGGAGCGGGGGCGTACGTC. This gives the protein CAISDGAGAYV.

The V and J genes are TRBV18 and TRBJ1-1, with 8 bases matching TRBD1. The ends lost 3 bases at V and 0 bases at J; junction bases unmatched: 3. The CDR3 runs to 15 residues. CDR1 and CDR2 (germline): KGHSH, LQKENI. CDR3 loop: CASSPLTGVNTEAFF. CDR3 nucleotide sequence: TGTGCCAGCTCACCGCTGACAGGGGTGAACACTGAAGCTTTCTTT.

The chain is built from TRBV7-3 and TRBJ2-2; TRBD2 aligns across 9 bases. Trimming took 6 bases from V and 0 from J; bases not matched to a gene: 5. The CDR3 is 16 residues long. Germline CDR1 is SGHTA and CDR2 is FQGTGA. The CDR3 nucleotides are TGTGCCAGCAGTCGTACTAGCGGGCCGAACACCGGGGAGCTGTTTTTT. Its protein product is CASSRTSGPNTGELFF.

Many counts were recorded for this clonotype. CDR3 region: CASSRPGGAKETQYF. The CDR3 nucleotides read TGTGCCAGCAGTCGGCCAGGGGGCGCGAAAGAGACCCAGTACTTC. V and J are TRBV7-9 and TRBJ2-5, with 8 positions matching TRBD1. Germline V CDR1 and CDR2: SEHNR, FQNEAQ (reference sequence). This CDR3 spans 15 amino acids. The J segment lost 3 bases and the V segment lost 6 bases, leaving 9 bases of the junction unmatched.

The chain joins TRBV4-3 to TRBJ2-7; the D is unclear. Trimming removed 0 bases at V and 4 bases at J, with 7 bases between. The CDR3 sequence is 13 residues long. Germline lookup yields CDR1 LGHNA and CDR2 YSLEER. The chain's CDR3 is CASSQEPRYEQYF. The CDR3 region has the DNA TGCGCCAGCAGCCAAGAACCGAGGTACGAGCAGTACTTC.

The J gene is TRBJ2-5, the V gene TRBV7-6, with D perhaps being TRBD1 or TRBD2 (5 bases each). Per the germline V gene, CDR1 is SGHVS and CDR2 is FNYEAQ. The CDR3 consists of 12 residues. V gave up 6 bases and J gave up 3 bases, with 8 bases separating them. The CDR3 reads CASSRGKETQYF. Here the CDR3 DNA reads TGTGCCAGCAGTCGGGGCAAAGAGACCCAGTACTTC.

The genes are TRBV11-2 and TRBJ2-3, with 14 bases aligning to TRBD2. Germline CDR1 is SGHAT and CDR2 is FQNNGV. Germline trimming cut 2 bases from V and 2 bases from J; bases unmatched to any gene: 3. The CDR3 contains 17 residues. CDR3 in amino acids: CASSLWTSGGYTDTQYF. The CDR3, as DNA: TGTGCCAGCAGCTTATGGACTAGCGGGGGGTACACAGATACGCAGTATTTT.

This clonotype was recorded only once. This chain connects TRBV18 to TRBJ1-5; tentative D call: TRBD1 (6 bases). V lost 2 bases, J lost 7 bases, and 15 bases lay in between. CDR1 and CDR2 from the germline V gene are KGHSH and LQKENI. CDR3 length equals 15 residues. CDR3 region: CASSPSGALRQPQHF. CDR3 coding DNA: TGTGCCAGCTCACCATCGGGGGCGTTGAGGCAGCCCCAGCATTTT.

This clonotype occurred many times. V usage is TRBV5-6 and J usage is TRBJ2-5; D is possibly TRBD1 or TRBD2 (6 bases each). The germline gives CDR1 SGHDT, CDR2 YYEEEE. The V gene lost 4 bases and the J gene lost 5 bases, with 15 bases spanning the gap. The CDR3 is made up of 14 amino acids. The CDR3 DNA reads as TGTGCCAGCAGCCCTGGAGGGGGTACGGAGACCCAGTACTTC. As protein: CASSPGGGTETQYF.

The rearrangement links TRBV20-1 to TRBJ2-7, with 7 nucleotides matching TRBD1. This CDR3 has 13 amino acids. With V trimmed by 6 bases and J by 1 base, 6 bases remained unmatched. The germline V gene has CDR1 DFQATT and CDR2 SNEGSKA (reference sequence). The CDR3 protein is CSAYWDSSYEQYF. Written as DNA, the CDR3 is TGCAGTGCATACTGGGACAGTTCCTACGAGCAGTACTTC.

The chain recombines TRBV6-1 with TRBJ2-7; TRBD1 or TRBD2 may be the D gene (5 bases each). CDR1 is MNHNS, CDR2 SASEGT, per germline. The CDR3 has 17 amino acids. The V and J ends lost 2 bases and 0 bases respectively, with 17 bases between them. The CDR3 DNA follows: TGTGCCAGCAGTGAAAGAGGGGTAGGGATGAGCTCCTACGAGCAGTACTTC. Encoded protein: CASSERGVGMSSYEQYF.

This clonotype came up many times. The chain couples TRBV11-2 to TRBJ1-2; TRBD1 is a possible D gene (5 bases). The germline gives CDR1 SGHAT, CDR2 FQNNGV. There are 12 residues in the CDR3. V was shortened by 5 bases and J by 8 bases, with 12 bases between the two germline ends. The CDR3 bases are TGTGCCAGCAGCCTACGCTGGACAGGCTACACCTTC. Protein product: CASSLRWTGYTF.

This clonotype was observed many times. The chain has TRBV7-6 and TRBJ2-5; D unresolved. The CDR3 is 14 amino acids. Germline V gene sequence: CDR1 SGHVS, CDR2 FNYEAQ. V shed 2 bases and J shed 2 bases, with 9 bases lying between them. CDR3 sequence: CASSLYSEQETQYF. The CDR3 DNA reads TGTGCCAGCAGCTTATACAGCGAACAAGAGACCCAGTACTTC. Drawing the rest from reference TRBV7-6 and TRBJ2-5, the complete variable domain is GAGVSQSPRYKVTKRGQDVALRCDPISGHVSLYWYRQALGQGPEFLTYFNYEAQQDKSGLPNDRFSAERPEGSISTLTIQRTEQRDSAMYRCASSLYSEQETQYFGPGTRLLVL.

The V gene is TRBV6-2 or TRBV6-3, the J gene TRBJ2-7; perhaps TRBD1 as D (6 bases). The CDR3 spans 12 residues. Germline assignment: CDR1 MNHEY and CDR2 SVGEGT. V was cut by 2 bases and J by 4 bases, with 6 bases left in between. CDR3 nucleotides: TGTGCCAGCAGTTACACAGGGTACGAGCAGTACTTC. Amino acid sequence: CASSYTGYEQYF.

V is TRBV7-3 and J is TRBJ2-1; D remains unclear. Germline values: CDR1 SGHTA, CDR2 FQGTGA. The CDR3 consists of 15 residues. V lost 2 bases and J lost 6, with 14 bases in between. CDR3 in DNA: TGTGCCAGCAGCTTATGGGCAATAACCCTCAATGAGCAGTTCTTC. It yields the protein CASSLWAITLNEQFF.